Listed here is a single T cell receptor (beta chain). This clonotype was detected many times. What this receptor recognizes is not known. No per-base quality is available; no much larger clone lies one base away. Data came from an Illumina NovaSeq 6000. Synthesis of TCR cDNA relied on 5'RACE template switching, a step that introduced a universal primer site along with unique molecular identifiers. Priming for cDNA synthesis came from both the TCR alpha and TCR beta constant segments. Library amplification used two PCR steps, and the second PCR step added sample barcodes and sequencing adapters. Sequencing of libraries was performed on Illumina HiSeq 2500 (2x100 bp) or NovaSeq (2x150 bp). The study's own analysis went as follows. MIGEC handled demultiplexing of reads and collapsing into UMI consensus sequences, while MiXCR performed V(D)J alignment. Using edgeR on replicate PBMC samples, clonotypes were called vaccine-responding if FDR was below 0.01 and the log2 fold change was above 5 up to day 15. CD4 or CD8 identity was assigned to each bulk clonotype according to whether the clonotype was present at higher abundance in the sequenced CD4 repertoire or the sequenced CD8 repertoire. TCRdb trimmed public reads at Q25 via fastp, called clones via MiXCR and kept in-frame beta chains. For every CDR3 protein sequence, its rows merge into one entry that carries the most common genes and DNA. The V and J calls were not made by the authors but by TCRdb's processing. Across this sample there are about 340,000 distinct CDR3 sequences, with 3.5% to 4.5% seen only once. The ten largest clones take up approximately 24% of the sample.

Sample treatment or condition, as interpreted from the label and publication: live attenuated yellow fever vaccine strain. At each blood-draw timepoint, two biological replicates of bulk PBMCs were obtained. A standard Ficoll-Paque protocol was used to isolate PBMCs from peripheral blood. TriZol was used to extract RNA from bulk PBMCs, from CD4 and CD8 fractions, and from dextramer-positive and dextramer-negative fractions. This sample was included in a study of T cells after yellow fever vaccination (dated by TCRdb to about 2019). Broadly, across the study: The SMART-Seq v4 Ultra Low Input RNA kit was used to prepare libraries from fractions with low cell numbers. To track T-cell clones before and after primary and booster YFV17D yellow fever vaccination, bulk TCR alpha and beta repertoires were sequenced longitudinally. Two healthy male donors, one aged 18 to 30 and one aged 30 to 40 years, were included in the cohort. Bulk PBMC replicates and cell subsets were isolated from blood drawn at multiple timepoints before and after both primary and secondary immunization.

V and J lose 3 bases and 4 bases, and a span of 11 bases separates them. The germline V gene supplies CDR1 SGHDT and CDR2 YYEEEE. Including cysteine and phenylalanine, the CDR3 has 14 amino acids. The read is trimmed to its CDR3 DNA, 42 bases read in frame from base 1. Beyond this particular receptor, the publication reports: Most clones expanded after primary vaccination were re-detected after the booster (just under 97% of CD4 and about nine tenths of CD8), suggesting broad memory maintenance. Computational filtering was required because FACS-sorted repertoires could contain abundant contaminating clonotypes from the bulk population. A small share of clonotypes occurred in both CD4 and CD8 compartments, likely arising from convergent recombination. Compared with the primary T-cell response, the secondary T-cell response was weaker but faster, peaking on day 5 rather than day 15. The study included only a couple of donors, which limits how far the findings can be generalized.

This specimen consisted of PBMCs, obtained 5 days after the yellow fever booster vaccination. The sequence is built from TRBV5-6 and TRBJ1-3; TRBD1 might be the D gene, on 6 matching bases. This receptor was identified in a man between 18 and 29 years old who received the YFV17D yellow fever vaccine. The nucleotide sequence is TGTGCCAGCAGCTCATACGACAGGGGAAACACCATATATTTT. It translates as CASSSYDRGNTIYF.